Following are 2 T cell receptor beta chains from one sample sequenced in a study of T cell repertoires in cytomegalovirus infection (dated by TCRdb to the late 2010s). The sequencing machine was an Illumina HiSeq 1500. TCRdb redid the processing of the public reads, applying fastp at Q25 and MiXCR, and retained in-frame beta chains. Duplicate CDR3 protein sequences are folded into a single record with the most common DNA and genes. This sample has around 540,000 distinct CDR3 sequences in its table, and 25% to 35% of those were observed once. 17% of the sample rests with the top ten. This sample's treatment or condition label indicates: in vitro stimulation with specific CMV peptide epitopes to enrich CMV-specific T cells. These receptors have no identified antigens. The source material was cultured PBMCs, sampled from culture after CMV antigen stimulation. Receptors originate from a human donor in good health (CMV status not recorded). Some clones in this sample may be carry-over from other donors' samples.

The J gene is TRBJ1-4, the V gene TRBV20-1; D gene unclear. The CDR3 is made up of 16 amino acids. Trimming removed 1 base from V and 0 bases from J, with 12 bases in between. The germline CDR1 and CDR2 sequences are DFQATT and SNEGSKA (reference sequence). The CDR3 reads CSARASTSATNEKLFF. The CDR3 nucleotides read TGCAGTGCTAGAGCCTCCACGAGTGCAACTAATGAAAAACTGTTTTTT.

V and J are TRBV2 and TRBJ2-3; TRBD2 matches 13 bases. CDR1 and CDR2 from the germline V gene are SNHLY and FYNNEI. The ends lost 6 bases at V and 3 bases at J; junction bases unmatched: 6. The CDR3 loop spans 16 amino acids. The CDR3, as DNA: TGTGCCAGCAGGCGGACTAGCGGGAGTACTACAGATACGCAGTATTTT. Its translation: CASRRTSGSTTDTQYF. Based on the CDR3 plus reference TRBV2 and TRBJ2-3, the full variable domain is EPEVTQTPSHQVTQMGQEVILRCVPISNHLYFYWYRQILGQKVEFLVSFYNNEISEKSEIFDDQFSVERPDGSNFTLKIRSTKLEDSAMYFCASRRTSGSTTDTQYFGPGTRLTVL.